Below, one TCR beta chain is given with its context. Its antigen is as yet unknown. This sample is part of a study of cytomegalovirus exposure and HLA in healthy donors. Turning to the study itself: An analysis done earlier identified more than 100 million unique TCR beta sequences from around 180 million T cells. Among over 300 genotyped donors, around 80% fell in the Caucasian-associated ancestry cluster. Study outcomes and limitations: Reportedly, a later analysis found an Asian-associated ancestry cluster had fewer N-insertions than the approximately 670-donor mean. A later analysis reported that several of the most significant clusters appeared to be linked to common viral pathogens, among them Epstein-Barr virus.

Germline lookup yields CDR1 SGHNT and CDR2 YYREEE (reference sequence). The CDR3 spans 14 residues. The PCR used 60 Vbeta and 13 Jbeta primers. Profiling relied on immunoSEQ multiplex PCR, and the TCRdb table lists in-frame clones only, not all of them. The table shows around 150,000 clones, with roughly 62% occurring only once. The chain combines TRBV5-4 with TRBJ2-5, with D perhaps matching TRBD2 (5 bases). The assigned J gene may be wrong: the sequence end matches TRBJ2-7 better. The sequenced sample consisted of PBMCs. The receptor comes from a male donor in good health and CMV-seronegative. CDR3: CASSLLGRGYEQYF. DNA for the CDR3: TGTGCCAGCAGCTTGCTAGGGCGAGGGTACGAGCAGTACTTC.